This TCR beta chain was captured by sequencing in a study of spatial heterogeneity in lung cancer. At the level of the study: In raw reads, more than 8.5 appearances on average were recorded for each unique TCR and UMI combination.

Time point denoted: sample taken at primary tumor resection. Whole RNA came from tumor, nontumor lung or frozen PBMC and was sequenced without being sorted. The donors comprised 70 to 85 untreated early-stage non-small cell lung cancer patients. Points from the study as a whole: Tumor TCRs that were ubiquitous and expanded showed up in blood more at resection than follow-up.

Comments on this clonotype: Its antigen is not known.

TCR cDNA molecules each carried a unique molecular identifier. Each CDR3 protein gets one entry after TCRdb re-called the 5' RACE reads with MiXCR. Of 95,000 or so distinct CDR3 sequences listed, around 8.6% were seen once; the top ten hold 6% to 7.5%. The junction had 8 bases not matched to a gene; V was cut back by 2 bases and J by 7 bases. This CDR3 spans 14 amino acids. Germline V lookup: CDR1 DFQATT, CDR2 SNEGSKA (reference sequence). This chain links TRBV20-1 with TRBJ2-1, with 7 nucleotides matching TRBD2. The specimen comprised PBMCs, sampled at surgery. The sequence was obtained from a male donor with early-stage non-small cell lung cancer. CDR3 residues: CSARMAGVTNEQFF. DNA of the CDR3: TGCAGTGCTAGAATGGCGGGAGTTACTAATGAGCAGTTCTTC.